This TCR beta chain was documented in a study of blood T cells in healthy people across ages. Study results and caveats: Higher diversity, along with more naive CD4+ cells, distinguished long-lived donors from aged donors. Diversity of TCR beta correlated strongly with naive T cell percentage.

With a J-beta primer mix and a sample-barcoded 5' primer, a second PCR ran about 7 to 12 cycles. A template-switch adaptor that had 12 random nucleotides put a tag on each cDNA molecule. TCRdb independently ran MiXCR on the 5' RACE reads; one entry per CDR3 protein. The sample lists roughly 860,000 distinct CDR3 sequences, about 62% occurring once. In the case of this clonotype: Its antigen is undetermined.

The donors, healthy Caucasians from Russia, were aged roughly 6 to 90. This CDR3 comprises 15 residues. V lost 1 base, J lost 4 bases, and 11 bases lay in between. The germline gives CDR1 LGHDT, CDR2 YNNKEL (reference sequence). This chain joins TRBV3-1 and TRBJ2-1; D ambiguous. Sample: blood. This clonotype was sampled from a man aged 30 to 39 in good health. DNA for the CDR3: TGTGCCAGCAGCCAAGCTCCGCGGTCTTACAATGAGCAGTTCTTC. Encoded protein: CASSQAPRSYNEQFF.